These 7 T cell receptor beta chains came from one sample sequenced in a study of regulatory T cells in long-lasting Graves disease. Time point reported: persistent/refractory GD, antithyroid drugs over 5 years with positive TRAb. There was RNA extracted from PBMCs, and the TCR library was made from it. Sequencing libraries for TCR beta were prepared with iRepertoire HTBI primers and Arm-PCR of CDR3 regions. From the multiplex PCR reads, TCRdb called clonotypes with MiXCR, one entry per CDR3 protein. The table records roughly 450,000 distinct CDR3 sequences, under 25% of them present only once. This sample comprised peripheral blood mononuclear cells (PBMCs), obtained when the disease was refractory, from a patient treated with antithyroid drugs. These receptors were collected from a female donor with Graves disease.

The CDR3 is CAWTGLQNIQYF. In DNA form, the CDR3 reads TGTGCCTGGACCGGACTCCAAAACATTCAGTACTTC. The chain combines TRBV30 with TRBJ2-4; possible D gene TRBD2, 5 bases. Germline V gene lookup returns CDR1 GTSNPN and CDR2 SVGIG (reference sequence). Trimming cost V 4 bases and J 5 bases, with 9 bases left between them. This CDR3 has 12 residues.

This clonotype has at least ten counts. The rearrangement uses TRBV20-1 and TRBJ2-5, with D perhaps TRBD2 (5 bases). Germline CDR1 reads DFQATT; CDR2 reads SNEGSKA (reference sequence). The CDR3 covers 13 residues. Trimming left V 0 bases short and J 5 bases short, with 10 bases between. The CDR3 DNA sequence: TGCAGTGCTAGAGATCATCTAGCCGAGACCCAGTACTTC. Amino acids: CSARDHLAETQYF.

This clonotype appeared many times. The chain recombines TRBV7-2 with TRBJ2-7; TRBD1 or TRBD2 may be the D gene (6 bases each). The V gene's germline CDR1 is SGHTA and CDR2 FQGNSA. Trimming took off 5 bases at V and 5 bases at J, with 19 bases between the two ends. The CDR3 has 15 amino acids. The DNA of the CDR3 is TGTGCCAGCAGCCTACTCCTAGGGGGGCTCCACGAGCAGTACTTC. It encodes CASSLLLGGLHEQYF.

A word on this clonotype: With a much larger clone just one base away, this may be a read error. In DNA form, the CDR3 reads TGTGCCAGCAGCACCGGGACTAGCAGAGAGACCCAGTACTTC. This encodes CASSTGTSRETQYF. The rearrangement joins TRBV28 to TRBJ2-5; 9 bases fit TRBD2. Germline V lookup: CDR1 MDHEN, CDR2 SYDVKM. This CDR3 is 14 amino acids long. Trimming took 6 bases from V and 4 from J; bases not matched to a gene: 6.

This clonotype was detected ten times or more. The chain carries TRBV11-2 and TRBJ2-6; the D is unclear. Germline CDR1 and CDR2: SGHAT and FQNNGV. This CDR3 contains 19 residues. Trimming cost V 1 base and J 0 bases, with 16 bases left between them. The CDR3, as DNA: TGTGCCAGCAGCTTAGCGTTTGAGACGGCGGACTCTGGGGCCAACGTCCTGACTTTC. Translated, it gives CASSLAFETADSGANVLTF.

The chain recombines TRBV24-1 with TRBJ2-3, with TRBD2 matching 7 bases. Trimming at V came to 5 bases and at J to 1 base, leaving 5 bases not matched to a gene. CDR1 is KGHDR and CDR2 is SFDVKD in the germline V gene. This CDR3 is built from 15 residues. CDR3 loop: CATSVEAGGTDTQYF. DNA for the CDR3: TGTGCCACCAGTGTAGAGGCGGGGGGCACAGATACGCAGTATTTT.

The sample holds many counts of this clonotype. This chain connects TRBV27 to TRBJ2-5, with 7 bases that match TRBD1. J lost 2 bases, V lost 9 bases, and 3 bases had no gene match. CDR1 and CDR2 (germline): MNHEY, SMNVEV (reference sequence). The CDR3 spans 12 residues. The CDR3, as DNA: TGTGCCAGTTGGGACAGACAAGAGACCCAGTACTTC. This translates into CASWDRQETQYF.